One sample yielded the 27 T cell receptor beta chains listed below, sequenced in a study of CD8 T cells in ankylosing spondylitis (dated by TCRdb to 2017 to 2019). The library was produced with 5' RACE. Data came from an Illumina HiSeq 2500. TCRdb reanalyzed the raw reads on its own, using fastp at Q25 for trimming and MiXCR for clone calling, and kept in-frame beta chains. Identical CDR3 protein sequences are pooled into one entry, listed with their most common genes and DNA. In all, the sample holds 250,000 to 400,000 distinct CDR3 sequences, and around a tenth of those were seen once. Jointly, the top ten make up around 10% of the sample. Sequenced sample: blood, either unsorted or a sorted T cell fraction (not recorded which). Receptors were obtained from a female donor with ankylosing spondylitis or in good health (not recorded which).

To note about this clonotype: This clone may be a read error of a much larger clone one base away. V gene TRBV20-1 combines with J gene TRBJ1-5; D is unresolved. The CDR3 runs 13 residues. The germline V gene encodes CDR1 DFQATT and CDR2 SNEGSKA (reference sequence). The CDR3 protein is CSASLDKNQPQPF. The DNA of the CDR3 is TGCAGTGCATCCCTCGACAAAAATCAGCCCCAGCCTTTT.

This clonotype appeared a few times. The chain couples TRBV20-1 to TRBJ1-1; D perhaps matches TRBD1 (6 bases). This CDR3 has 12 amino acids. Germline values: CDR1 DFQATT, CDR2 SNEGSKA (reference sequence). The DNA for the CDR3 is TGCAGGGCGTGGGGGCCGAACACTGAAGCTTTCTTT. This translates into CRAWGPNTEAFF.

The sample holds a few counts of this clonotype. The CDR3 nucleotides are TGTGCCAGCACCTCGGGCTTACACACCGGGGAGCTGTTTTTT. This translates into CASTSGLHTGELFF. The chain recombines TRBV12-3 or TRBV12-4 with TRBJ2-2; D not resolved. The CDR3 is 14 amino acids. V was clipped by 7 bases and J by 3 bases, with 12 bases between them.

This clonotype came up a few times. The V gene is TRBV20-1, the J gene TRBJ1-1; 8 bases line up with TRBD1. After removal of 0 bases from V and 6 bases from J, the junction contained 18 bases not matched to a gene. The V gene's germline CDR1 is DFQATT and CDR2 SNEGSKA (reference sequence). This CDR3 comprises 18 residues. Here the CDR3 reads CSARDGRTGFLRTSEAFF. The CDR3 nucleotides read TGCAGTGCTAGAGATGGTCGGACAGGGTTTTTACGAACCTCTGAAGCTTTCTTT.

This clonotype was seen ten or more times. V is TRBV25-1 and J is TRBJ2-7; 10 bases match TRBD2. CDR3 length equals 13 residues. J gave up 4 bases and V 7 bases, and 4 bases lay outside the gene matches. Germline loops: CDR1 MGHDK, CDR2 SYGVNS. CDR3 region: CASTSSGRYEQYF. The CDR3 coding sequence is TGTGCCAGCACGTCTAGCGGGAGATACGAGCAGTACTTC.

This clonotype has ten or more counts. This chain uses TRBV15 with TRBJ2-3; D call uncertain. With 0 bases removed from V and 0 bases from J, the gap between germline ends came to 7 bases. From germline, CDR1 is LNHNV and CDR2 YYDKDF (reference sequence). The CDR3 covers 15 residues. CDR3 loop: CATSRDLVSTDTQYF. The DNA for the CDR3 is TGTGCCACCAGCAGAGATCTGGTTAGCACAGATACGCAGTATTTT.

This clonotype was observed many times. V usage is TRBV5-1 and J usage is TRBJ1-1; 10 nucleotides agree with TRBD1. Germline CDR1 is SGHRS and CDR2 is YFSETQ. V shed 0 bases and J 1 base; nucleotides not matched to a gene: 3. This CDR3 comprises 16 residues. CDR3 sequence: CASSLGQGARNTEAFF. The CDR3 coding sequence is TGCGCCAGCAGCTTGGGACAGGGGGCGCGGAACACTGAAGCTTTCTTT.

The sample holds many counts of this clonotype. The chain joins TRBV14 to TRBJ2-1; the D gene could be TRBD1 or TRBD2 (6 bases each). The ends were cut back, 0 bases at V and 0 bases at J, with 15 bases in the middle. CDR3 length equals 18 residues. The germline V gene has CDR1 SGHDN and CDR2 FVKESK. The CDR3 spells CASSQDRGGRSSYNEQFF. In nucleotides, the CDR3 is TGTGCCAGCAGCCAAGACAGGGGAGGTCGGAGCTCCTACAATGAGCAGTTCTTC.

At least ten counts were recorded for this clonotype. This chain joins TRBV5-1 and TRBJ1-1; TRBD1 aligns across 8 bases. Germline CDR1 is SGHRS and CDR2 is YFSETQ. CDR3 length: 15 residues. V lost 2 bases, J lost 0 bases, and 3 bases stayed unmatched. As DNA, the CDR3 is TGCGCCAGCAGCTTAGGGGACAGGCTGAACACTGAAGCTTTCTTT. This sequence encodes CASSLGDRLNTEAFF.

This clonotype was seen repeatedly, ten times or more. The J gene is TRBJ1-1, the V gene TRBV12-3 or TRBV12-4; unclear D gene. CDR3 length: 14 residues. Trimming removed 3 bases from V and 0 bases from J, with 8 bases in between. CDR3 sequence (DNA): TGTGCCAGCAGTTTGGGGTTCATGAACACTGAAGCTTTCTTT. As protein: CASSLGFMNTEAFF.

This clonotype was observed at least ten times. The rearrangement links TRBV20-1 to TRBJ1-4, with D possibly being TRBD1 (5 bases). The V end was cut by 2 bases, the J end by 8 bases, with 15 bases between. The V gene's germline CDR1 is DFQATT and CDR2 SNEGSKA (reference sequence). CDR3 length: 14 residues. The CDR3 spells CSARPDRLREKLFF. CDR3 nucleotides: TGCAGTGCTAGACCCGACAGACTACGAGAAAAACTGTTTTTT.

This clonotype was counted many times. The CDR3 coding sequence is TGCGCCAGCAGCTTGGTCCCAGGGGATTCCTACGAGCAGTACTTC. Protein: CASSLVPGDSYEQYF. This rearrangement joins TRBV5-1 to TRBJ2-7, with TRBD1 as a possible D gene (6 bases). Germline CDR1 SGHRS, CDR2 YFSETQ. V was shortened by 0 bases and J by 1 base, with 11 bases between the two germline ends. There are 15 residues in the CDR3.

The chain couples TRBV5-4 to TRBJ1-2; 8 nucleotides agree with TRBD1. Germline CDR1 reads SGHNT; CDR2 reads YYREEE (reference sequence). The CDR3 totals 18 residues. V gave up 0 bases and J gave up 8 bases; unmatched junction bases: 18. The CDR3 DNA is TGTGCCAGCAGCTTGGGCCACCCCGGACAGGGCACACGGCTGGGCTACACCTTC. Protein product: CASSLGHPGQGTRLGYTF. Full variable domain (missing parts from reference TRBV5-4 and TRBJ1-2): ETGVTQSPTHLIKTRGQQVTLRCSSQSGHNTVSWYQQALGQGPQFIFQYYREEENGRGNFPPRFSGLQFPNYSSELNVNALELDDSALYLCASSLGHPGQGTRLGYTFGSGTRLTVV.

This clonotype has a count of ten or more. The chain employs TRBV6-1 and TRBJ2-1, with D unresolved. Deletions cut 5 bases from V and 0 bases from J, with 8 bases between. The germline gives CDR1 MNHNS, CDR2 SASEGT. The CDR3 is made up of 14 amino acids. CDR3 bases: TGTGCCAGCAGTACCGTTAGCTCCTACAATGAGCAGTTCTTC. It translates to CASSTVSSYNEQFF.

This chain's CDR3 is CATSEGLAGGRVEQFF. The CDR3 DNA reads as TGTGCCACCAGTGAAGGGCTAGCGGGAGGAAGGGTAGAGCAGTTCTTC. The chain links TRBV24-1 to TRBJ2-1; the match to TRBD2 covers 11 bases. Losses at the gene ends were 4 bases for V and 10 bases for J; bases not matched to a gene: 11. Per the germline V gene, CDR1 is KGHDR and CDR2 is SFDVKD. The CDR3 covers 16 residues.

Comment on this clonotype: A much larger clone sits a single nucleotide away, making a read error possible. No conserved phenylalanine or tryptophan ends this CDR3, so it is likely a read error. The chain uses TRBV7-2 and TRBJ2-3; D ambiguous. Germline CDR1 SGHTA, CDR2 FQGNSA. Trimming left V 5 bases short and J 0 bases short, with 12 bases between. CDR3 length equals 15 residues. The CDR3, as DNA: TGTGCCAGCAGCAGTACACGTGCTAGCACAGATACGCAGTATTTG. It encodes CASSSTRASTDTQYL.

This clonotype was picked up many times. The chain is built from TRBV7-2 and TRBJ2-3, with 7 bases that match TRBD2. Germline V CDR1 and CDR2: SGHTA, FQGNSA. Trimming removed 1 base from V and 6 bases from J; junction bases left unmatched: 10. The CDR3 spans 16 residues. The CDR3 sequence: CASSLELGRGWDTQYF. In nucleotides, the CDR3 is TGTGCCAGCAGCTTAGAACTTGGGAGGGGATGGGATACGCAGTATTTT.

This clonotype was counted at least ten times. The chain uses TRBV7-8 and TRBJ2-2; D might be TRBD1 (5 bases). This CDR3 contains 16 residues. Trimming removed 1 base from V and 1 base from J, with 10 bases in between. Per germline, CDR1 SGHVS and CDR2 FQNEAQ. The chain's CDR3 is CASSLEGRVNTGELFF. The DNA for the CDR3 is TGTGCCAGCAGCTTAGAAGGCAGGGTGAACACCGGGGAGCTGTTTTTT.

This clonotype was seen at least ten times. Mismatch with germline at one junction end may stem from a read error. This sequence joins TRBV7-9 and TRBJ2-2; 7 bases are a match to TRBD1. The V gene's germline CDR1 is SEHNR and CDR2 FQNEAQ (reference sequence). The CDR3 runs 14 residues. The CDR3 DNA follows: TGTGCCAGCAGCTCGACAGGGAACCCCGGGGAGCTGTTTTTT. Its protein is CASSSTGNPGELFF. Drawing the rest from reference TRBV7-9 and TRBJ2-2, the complete variable domain is DTGVSQNPRHKITKRGQNVTFRCDPISEHNRLYWYRQTLGQGPEFLTYFQNEAQLEKSRLLSDRFSAERPKGSFSTLEIQRTEQGDSAMYLCASSSTGNPGELFFGEGSRLTVL.

This clonotype was seen a few times. The rearrangement uses TRBV7-2 and TRBJ2-2; D not resolved. The CDR3 consists of 13 residues. With 5 bases removed from V and 4 bases from J, the gap between germline ends came to 8 bases. Germline V gene lookup returns CDR1 SGHTA and CDR2 FQGNSA. In DNA, the CDR3 is TGTGCCAGCAGCCCTGGAACCACCGGGGAGCTGTTTTTT. It translates to CASSPGTTGELFF. Using reference TRBV7-2 and TRBJ2-2 for the parts outside the CDR3, the full variable domain is GAGVSQSPSNKVTEKGKDVELRCDPISGHTALYWYRQSLGQGLEFLIYFQGNSAPDKSGLPSDRFSAERTGGSVSTLTIQRTQQEDSAVYLCASSPGTTGELFFGEGSRLTVL.

Many counts were recorded for this clonotype. The chain carries TRBV7-2 and TRBJ2-3; D is possibly TRBD1 (6 bases). The CDR3 loop spans 17 amino acids. The germline V gene has CDR1 SGHTA and CDR2 FQGNSA. Trimming cost V 5 bases and J 2 bases, with 20 bases left between them. Written as DNA, the CDR3 is TGTGCCAGCAGCGCGGTAGGACTTACAGGGTCCACAGATACGCAGTATTTT. It encodes CASSAVGLTGSTDTQYF.

This clonotype was detected ten times or more. The V call is TRBV10-3, the J call TRBJ2-5, with 10 bases matching TRBD2. With 6 bases clipped from V and 14 bases from J, the junction kept 15 bases outside the gene matches. The CDR3 sequence is 14 residues long. The germline gives CDR1 ENHRY, CDR2 SYGVKD. CDR3 region: CAISPRGLAGDIYF. In nucleotides, the CDR3 is TGTGCCATCAGCCCCCGGGGGCTAGCGGGGGACATTTACTTC.

The CDR3 DNA follows: TGCAGTGCTAGTGGGGGCCTTGGGAGAGACTATGGCTACACCTTC. Its protein product is CSASGGLGRDYGYTF. The chain has TRBV20-1 and TRBJ1-2; tentatively, D is TRBD1 (6 bases). Trimming shortened V by 3 bases and J by 3 bases, and 17 bases separated the two germline ends. This CDR3 contains 15 residues. The germline V gene has CDR1 DFQATT and CDR2 SNEGSKA (reference sequence).

The table lists this clonotype with many counts. The chain couples TRBV3-1 to TRBJ1-3; D unclear. V lost 4 bases to trimming and J lost 2 bases, with 3 bases between them. The length of the CDR3 is 12 residues. Germline CDR1 and CDR2: LGHDT and YNNKEL (reference sequence). Here the CDR3 reads CASSRAGNTIYF. Written as DNA, the CDR3 is TGTGCCAGCAGCCGGGCTGGAAACACCATATATTTT.

This clonotype appeared many times. The chain carries TRBV14 and TRBJ1-2, with D unresolved. V gave up 0 bases and J gave up 5 bases, with 10 bases separating them. Per the germline V gene, CDR1 is SGHDN and CDR2 is FVKESK. This CDR3 region has 14 residues. CDR3 nucleotides: TGTGCCAGCAGCCAAGATTACCCATTTTATGGCTACACCTTC. It is translated as CASSQDYPFYGYTF. Full variable domain (missing parts from reference TRBV14 and TRBJ1-2): EAGVTQFPSHSVIEKGQTVTLRCDPISGHDNLYWYRRVMGKEIKFLLHFVKESKQDESGMPNNRFLAERTGGTYSTLKVQPAELEDSGVYFCASSQDYPFYGYTFGSGTRLTVV.

V is TRBV11-1 and J is TRBJ2-2, with TRBD2 matching over 12 bases. This CDR3 spans 17 amino acids. V was pared by 3 bases and J by 7 bases, with 9 bases of the junction left unmatched. Germline values: CDR1 SGHAT, CDR2 FQDESV (reference sequence). The CDR3 region is CASSFRTSGMRSGELFF. The DNA for the CDR3 is TGTGCCAGCAGCTTCCGGACTAGCGGGATGAGGAGCGGGGAGCTGTTTTTT.

In its sample, this clonotype was seen many times. The chain links TRBV20-1 to TRBJ1-5; D gene uncertain. The CDR3 is 14 amino acids. Trimming shortened V by 3 bases and J by 0 bases, and 9 bases separated the two germline ends. CDR1 and CDR2 (germline): DFQATT, SNEGSKA (reference sequence). CDR3 sequence (DNA): TGCAGTGCTAGGCGCGATCTTAGCAATCAGCCCCAGCATTTT. This gives the protein CSARRDLSNQPQHF.